Only one count was recorded for the clone carrying this T cell receptor beta chain. Using RNA transcripts, the TCR beta CDR3 regions were amplified. The workflow started with a first-round RT-PCR run with HTBI primers and then moved on to a second-round multiplex PCR. TCRdb processed the multiplex PCR reads anew with MiXCR; each CDR3 protein has one entry. The sample consists of around 1.1 million distinct CDR3 sequences, roughly two fifths of them appearing once. These data originate in a study of Graves' ophthalmopathy and Graves' hyperthyroidism. Unmatched junction bases numbered 5, after V lost 6 bases and J lost 2 bases. The germline CDR1 and CDR2 sequences are ENHRY and SYGVKD. The CDR3 sequence is 15 residues long.

The sample was peripheral blood or thyroid tissue (not recorded which). This clonotype was obtained from an adult man with Graves' hyperthyroidism. The chain joins TRBV10-3 to TRBJ2-3, with 10 bases aligning to TRBD2. The CDR3 bases are TGTGCCATCAGAGACACTAGCGGGGACACAGATACGCAGTATTTT. It specifies CAIRDTSGDTDTQYF.